The clone carrying this T cell receptor (beta chain) was seen a single time. As yet, its antigen is unknown. One end of the junction fails to match germline, which may point to a read error. Assembly of TCR beta libraries relied on iRepertoire HTBI primers together with Arm-PCR of CDR3 regions. A single record per CDR3 protein comes from TCRdb applying MiXCR to the multiplex PCR reads. The sample records 450,000 or so distinct CDR3 sequences, 22% being singletons. This CDR3 is built from 13 residues. Germline V gene data show CDR1 as SQVTM and CDR2 as ANQGSEA. This sample is part of a study of regulatory T cells in long-lasting Graves disease. Overall study context: Persistence in Graves' disease denoted antithyroid drug use beyond 5 years alongside positive TSH receptor antibodies.

The time point was: persistent/refractory GD, antithyroid drugs over 5 years with positive TRAb. The authors made the TCR library using RNA they extracted from PBMCs. Graves' disease diagnosis followed American Thyroid Association guidelines. It was an endocrinology department in Xi'an, China, that provided the patients. Findings and caveats of the study: Persistent cases of Graves' showed reduced TCR diversity relative to newly diagnosed patients.

The starting material was peripheral blood mononuclear cells (PBMCs), obtained when the disease was refractory, from a patient treated with antithyroid drugs. The chain carries TRBV29-1 and TRBJ1-1; no clear D gene. This sequence originates from a female donor with Graves disease. CDR3 amino acids: CSVERSLNTEASF. In DNA, the CDR3 is TGCAGCGTTGAGAGGAGTCTGAACACTGAAGCTTCCTTT.